The 25 T cell receptor beta chains below come from one sample, sequenced in a study of blood T cell repertoires in COVID-19. TCRdb's copy holds only in-frame clones and misses some; the assay was immunoSEQ multiplex PCR. This sample has about 65,000 clones, with more than 80% found just once. Sequencing was performed on peripheral blood. These receptors were obtained from a man older than 75 with acute or convalescent COVID-19.

The V and J genes are TRBV13 and TRBJ2-3, with 10 positions matching TRBD2. The CDR3 contains 15 residues. Germline V CDR1 and CDR2: PRHDT, FYEKMQ (reference sequence). V was clipped by 7 bases and J by 0 bases; unmatched bases: 4. The chain's CDR3 is CASKPGLASTDTQYF. Here the CDR3 DNA reads TGTGCCAGCAAACCGGGACTAGCGAGCACAGATACGCAGTATTTT. Looking up the rest from reference TRBV13 and TRBJ2-3 gives the full variable domain: AAGVIQSPRHLIKEKRETATLKCYPIPRHDTVYWYQQGPGQDPQFLISFYEKMQSDKGSIPDRFSAQQFSDYHSELNMSSLELGDSALYFCASKPGLASTDTQYFGPGTRLTVL.

The chain links TRBV3-1 (or the pseudogene TRBV3-2) to TRBJ2-7; D is perhaps TRBD1 (6 bases). The CDR3 is 14 residues long. Germline CDR1 LGHDT, CDR2 YNNKEL (reference sequence). Trimming took 3 bases from V and 0 from J, leaving 9 bases between them. Written as DNA, the CDR3 is TGTGCCAGCAGCCATGGACAGCTCTCCTACGAGCAGTACTTC. Its translation is CASSHGQLSYEQYF.

The chain joins TRBV5-4 to TRBJ2-3; TRBD2 matches 14 bases. CDR1 and CDR2 (germline): SGHNT, YYREEE (reference sequence). The CDR3 totals 19 residues. The V and J ends lost 6 bases and 1 base, in that order; junction bases with no gene match: 13. CDR3 loop: CASTALRTSGGTRTDTQYF. The CDR3 nucleotides read TGTGCCAGCACAGCTCTCCGGACTAGCGGGGGGACGCGCACAGATACGCAGTATTTT.

The genes are TRBV5-4 and TRBJ2-1; 9 bases fit TRBD2. The CDR3 length is 14 residues. Germline V lookup: CDR1 SGHNT, CDR2 YYREEE (reference sequence). Trimming removed 4 bases from V and 6 bases from J; junction bases left unmatched: 5. The chain's CDR3 is CASSGRLAANEQFF. In DNA form, the CDR3 reads TGTGCCAGCAGCGGGCGACTAGCGGCCAATGAGCAGTTCTTC. Full variable domain (outside the CDR3, taken from reference TRBV5-4 and TRBJ2-1): ETGVTQSPTHLIKTRGQQVTLRCSSQSGHNTVSWYQQALGQGPQFIFQYYREEENGRGNFPPRFSGLQFPNYSSELNVNALELDDSALYLCASSGRLAANEQFFGPGTRLTVL.

The sample holds one count of this clone. The rearrangement links TRBV3-1 (or the pseudogene TRBV3-2) to TRBJ1-2, with 7 bases identical to TRBD1. This CDR3 spans 15 amino acids. Germline V gene data show CDR1 as LGHDT and CDR2 as YNNKEL (reference sequence). V lost 1 base, J lost 3 bases, and 5 bases stayed unmatched. In DNA form, the CDR3 reads TGTGCCAGCAGCCAAGGATCGGGACAGCACTATGGCTACACCTTC. Translation gives CASSQGSGQHYGYTF.

The V call is TRBV29-1, the J call TRBJ2-1; no definite D call. V lost 6 bases and J 6 bases, leaving 18 bases between the germline ends. This CDR3 region has 14 residues. CDR1 SQVTM and CDR2 ANQGSEA come from the germline V gene. The CDR3 DNA follows: TGCAGCGTAAAGTCTTTTGTCCAGTCCAATGAGCAGTTCTTC. Encoded protein: CSVKSFVQSNEQFF.

The chain couples TRBV19 to TRBJ1-2; D is possibly TRBD1 (6 bases). Germline CDR1 is LNHDA and CDR2 is SQIVND (reference sequence). Trimming stripped 4 bases from V and 4 bases from J, with 19 bases between. CDR3 length: 16 residues. CDR3 loop: CASSTLGQREGYGYTF. CDR3 DNA: TGTGCCAGTAGTACCTTGGGACAACGGGAAGGCTATGGCTACACCTTC.

The chain links TRBV7-9 to TRBJ2-7; 7 bases are shared with TRBD2. Germline CDR1 reads SEHNR; CDR2 reads FQNEAQ (reference sequence). J was trimmed by 3 bases and V by 5 bases; bases with no gene match: 1. The CDR3 spans 12 residues. The CDR3 here is CASSRGGYEQYF. CDR3 in DNA: TGTGCCAGCAGCCGCGGGGGCTACGAGCAGTACTTC.

The chain carries TRBV19 and TRBJ2-2, with D perhaps matching TRBD1 (6 bases). Trimming stripped 3 bases from V and 6 bases from J, with 14 bases between. This CDR3 has 15 amino acids. Germline CDR1 is LNHDA and CDR2 is SQIVND (reference sequence). The CDR3 is CASSMLRGFPGELFF. For the CDR3, the DNA is TGTGCCAGTAGTATGTTAAGGGGGTTCCCCGGGGAGCTGTTTTTT.

V usage is TRBV19 and J usage is TRBJ2-7; weak D call: TRBD1 (6 bases). This CDR3 spans 17 amino acids. V was clipped by 5 bases and J by 2 bases, with 22 bases between them. Germline lookup yields CDR1 LNHDA and CDR2 SQIVND (reference sequence). CDR3 sequence: CASSEENRAFSTYEQYF. The CDR3 region has the DNA TGTGCCAGTAGTGAAGAGAACAGGGCCTTTTCCACCTACGAGCAGTACTTC.

The rearrangement uses TRBV5-1 and TRBJ2-5; 10 bases align to TRBD2. CDR1 and CDR2 from the germline V gene are SGHRS and YFSETQ. With 2 bases clipped from V and 5 bases from J, the junction kept 3 bases outside the gene matches. This CDR3 has 14 amino acids. For the CDR3, the DNA is TGCGCCAGCAGCTTATGGGGACTAGCGGAGACCCAGTACTTC. As protein: CASSLWGLAETQYF. Combining the CDR3 with reference TRBV5-1 and TRBJ2-5 gives the whole variable domain KAGVTQTPRYLIKTRGQQVTLSCSPISGHRSVSWYQQTPGQGLQFLFEYFSETQRNKGNFPGRFSGRQFSNSRSEMNVSTLELGDSALYLCASSLWGLAETQYFGPGTRLLVL.

J is TRBJ2-7 and V is TRBV5-1, with D maybe TRBD1 (6 bases). CDR1 and CDR2 (germline): SGHRS, YFSETQ. The CDR3 consists of 13 residues. Trimming shortened V by 5 bases and J by 2 bases, and 11 bases separated the two germline ends. CDR3 loop: CASRQGWTYEQYF. CDR3 sequence (DNA): TGCGCCAGCAGACAGGGTTGGACCTACGAGCAGTACTTC. Looking up the rest from reference TRBV5-1 and TRBJ2-7 gives the full variable domain: KAGVTQTPRYLIKTRGQQVTLSCSPISGHRSVSWYQQTPGQGLQFLFEYFSETQRNKGNFPGRFSGRQFSNSRSEMNVSTLELGDSALYLCASRQGWTYEQYFGPGTRLTVT.

CDR3 in amino acids: CASSDRRTDYGYTF. CDR3 bases: TGTGCCAGCAGTGACCGGCGGACAGACTATGGCTACACCTTC. The chain employs TRBV5-8 and TRBJ1-2; D is perhaps TRBD1 (6 bases). The CDR3 runs to 14 residues. Germline loops: CDR1 SGHTS, CDR2 YDEGEE. V lost 5 bases, J lost 3 bases, and 14 bases lay in between.

The rearrangement uses TRBV30 and TRBJ2-5, with TRBD1 matching 10 bases. Germline assignment: CDR1 GTSNPN and CDR2 SVGIG (reference sequence). The CDR3 is 14 residues long. Germline trimming cut 2 bases from V and 3 bases from J; bases unmatched to any gene: 3. The CDR3 here is CAWSRGQGEETQYF. The CDR3, as DNA: TGTGCCTGGAGTAGAGGACAGGGGGAAGAGACCCAGTACTTC. Variable domain in full (rest from reference TRBV30 and TRBJ2-5): SQTIHQWPATLVQPVGSPLSLECTVEGTSNPNLYWYRQAAGRGLQLLFYSVGIGQISSEVPQNLSASRPQDRQFILSSKKLLLSDSGFYLCAWSRGQGEETQYFGPGTRLLVL.

CDR3: CTSGLSNTGELFF. The CDR3 DNA sequence: TGTACCTCGGGACTTTCGAACACCGGGGAGCTGTTTTTT. V and J are TRBV6-5 and TRBJ2-2; a weak D match, TRBD2 (6 bases). CDR3 length equals 13 residues. In germline, CDR1 is MNHEY, CDR2 SVGAGI.

The chain carries TRBV6-5 and TRBJ1-1; 8 bases map to TRBD1. From germline, CDR1 is MNHEY and CDR2 SVGAGI. The V and J ends lost 6 bases and 1 base, in that order; junction bases with no gene match: 4. The CDR3 has 14 amino acids. The CDR3 loop reads CASRLQGENTEAFF. CDR3 DNA: TGTGCCAGCAGATTACAGGGGGAGAACACTGAAGCTTTCTTT.

Written as DNA, the CDR3 is TGTGCCAGCAGTAGGGACAGCCGGAATTCACCCCTCCACTTT. It codes for CASSRDSRNSPLHF. The chain couples TRBV2 to TRBJ1-6, with TRBD1 matching over 7 bases. The CDR3 is 14 amino acids. V shed 5 bases, J shed 7 bases, and the junction held 5 bases outside the gene matches. Germline CDR1 is SNHLY and CDR2 is FYNNEI.

This clone was seen a handful of times. Other DNA sequences in this sample translate to the same CDR3. This chain uses TRBV6-5 with TRBJ2-5; 7 bases align to TRBD1. Germline-derived CDR1 and CDR2 are MNHEY and SVGAGI. After removal of 6 bases from V and 1 base from J, the junction contained 5 bases not matched to a gene. This CDR3 is built from 14 residues. The CDR3 loop reads CASSTTGSQETQYF. CDR3 nucleotide sequence: TGTGCCAGCAGCACGACAGGGTCCCAAGAGACCCAGTACTTC.

The CDR3 loop reads CASSLQGAANTIYF. The CDR3 DNA sequence: TGCGCCAGCAGCTTACAGGGTGCCGCAAACACCATATATTTT. The V gene is TRBV5-1, the J gene TRBJ1-3, with D possibly TRBD1 on 6 matching bases. Trimming pared 2 bases from V and 6 bases from J, leaving 12 bases between. The CDR3 sequence is 14 residues long. Germline V gene data show CDR1 as SGHRS and CDR2 as YFSETQ.

V is TRBV7-9 and J is TRBJ1-5, with 7 bases fitting TRBD1. J lost 1 base, V lost 5 bases, and 5 bases had no gene match. The germline CDR1 and CDR2 sequences are SEHNR and FQNEAQ (reference sequence). The length of the CDR3 is 15 residues. The CDR3 here is CASSRGTESNQPQHF. The DNA of the CDR3 is TGTGCCAGCAGCCGCGGGACAGAAAGCAATCAGCCCCAGCATTTT.

This clone was counted once. The genes are TRBV10-3 and TRBJ1-1; TRBD1 aligns across 8 bases. The CDR3 is made up of 14 amino acids. J was trimmed by 4 bases and V by 11 bases; bases with no gene match: 12. Germline CDR1 is ENHRY and CDR2 is SYGVKD. CDR3: CAVADRVDFTEAFF. For the CDR3, the DNA is TGTGCCGTTGCGGACAGGGTTGATTTCACTGAAGCTTTCTTT.

V gene TRBV7-2 combines with J gene TRBJ2-7, with D possibly matching TRBD2 (5 bases). The CDR3 covers 14 residues. The V gene's germline CDR1 is SGHTA and CDR2 FQGNSA. The V end was cut by 1 base, the J end by 2 bases, with 9 bases between. Here the CDR3 DNA reads TGTGCCAGCAGCTTAGAGAAGGGAGCCTACGAGCAGTACTTC. Translating gives CASSLEKGAYEQYF.

The chain uses TRBV5-1 and TRBJ1-2; perhaps TRBD1 as D (6 bases). Germline assignment: CDR1 SGHRS and CDR2 YFSETQ. V was clipped by 3 bases and J by 0 bases, with 9 bases between them. The length of the CDR3 is 14 residues. The CDR3 sequence: CASSSSGANYGYTF. The CDR3, as DNA: TGCGCCAGCAGCTCCTCAGGGGCTAACTATGGCTACACCTTC.

J is TRBJ2-1 and V is TRBV4-1; 11 bases agree with TRBD2. The CDR3 is 17 amino acids. With V trimmed by 1 base and J by 0 bases, 2 bases remained unmatched. Germline V gene lookup returns CDR1 MGHRA and CDR2 YSYEKL. CDR3 residues: CASSQGLAGISYNEQFF. The CDR3 nucleotides are TGCGCCAGCAGCCAAGGACTAGCGGGGATCTCCTACAATGAGCAGTTCTTC.

CDR3 sequence: CASTGSSANTGELFF. The CDR3 nucleotides read TGTGCCAGTACGGGGAGTAGCGCGAACACCGGGGAGCTGTTTTTT. The J gene is TRBJ2-2, the V gene TRBV19; tentatively, D is TRBD2 (5 bases). V lost 7 bases and J lost 0, with 12 bases in between. The germline CDR1 and CDR2 sequences are LNHDA and SQIVND (reference sequence). This CDR3 contains 15 residues. The full variable domain, with the rest looked up from reference TRBV19 and TRBJ2-2, is DGGITQSPKYLFRKEGQNVTLSCEQNLNHDAMYWYRQDPGQGLRLIYYSQIVNDFQKGDIAEGYSVSREKKESFPLTVTSAQKNPTAFYLCASTGSSANTGELFFGEGSRLTVL.